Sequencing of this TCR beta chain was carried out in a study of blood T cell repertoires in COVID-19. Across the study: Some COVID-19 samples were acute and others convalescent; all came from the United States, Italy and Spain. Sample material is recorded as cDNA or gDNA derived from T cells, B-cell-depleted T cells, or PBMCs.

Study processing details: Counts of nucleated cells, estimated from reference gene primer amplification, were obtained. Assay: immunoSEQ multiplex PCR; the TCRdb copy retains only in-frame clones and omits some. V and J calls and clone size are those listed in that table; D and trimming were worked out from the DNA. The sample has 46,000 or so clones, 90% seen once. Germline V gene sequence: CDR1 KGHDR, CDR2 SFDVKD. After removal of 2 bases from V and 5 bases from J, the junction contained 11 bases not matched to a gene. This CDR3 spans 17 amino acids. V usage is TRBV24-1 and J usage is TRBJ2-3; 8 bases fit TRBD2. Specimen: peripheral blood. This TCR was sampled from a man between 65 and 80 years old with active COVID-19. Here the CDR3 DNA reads TGTGCCACCAGTGATTCTTGGGGAGCGGGAGAGCGAGATACGCAGTATTTT. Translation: CATSDSWGAGERDTQYF.